The 21 T cell receptor beta chains in this list originate from one sample, sequenced in a study of shared clonotypes between healthy human individuals. Naive CD8 populations comprised CD45RO-negative cells positively selected for CCR7, excluding terminally differentiated effector memory CD45RA+ cells. Sequencing used immunoSEQ multiplex PCR; TCRdb keeps in-frame clones, though not all of them. The sample yields around 2.1 million clones, roughly 91% seen once. Material: naive CD8+ T cells from PBMCs. Receptor source: a man aged 18-30 years in good health. Some clones in this sample may be carry-over from other donors' samples.

This clone appeared once. The genes are TRBV5-3 and TRBJ1-1; a weak D match, TRBD1 (5 bases). TRBV5-3 is filed as an ORF, its function uncertain. CDR3 length: 14 amino acids. V lost 3 bases, J lost 1 base, and 10 bases lay in between. CDR3 amino acids: CARSSGGKNTEAFF. DNA for the CDR3: TGTGCCAGAAGCTCCGGGGGGAAGAACACTGAAGCTTTCTTT.

V and J are TRBV9 and TRBJ2-7; D is undetermined. The germline V gene encodes CDR1 SGDLS and CDR2 YYNGEE. The V gene lost 0 bases and the J gene lost 2 bases, with 15 bases spanning the gap. The CDR3 is made up of 16 amino acids. The CDR3 sequence: CASSVATAVGTYEQYF. DNA for the CDR3: TGTGCCAGCAGCGTAGCTACAGCTGTGGGGACCTACGAGCAGTACTTC.

The chain employs TRBV6-5 and TRBJ1-2; perhaps TRBD1 as D (5 bases). Per the germline V gene, CDR1 is MNHEY and CDR2 is SVGAGI. V lost 6 bases and J lost 4, with 12 bases in between. The CDR3 consists of 13 residues. CDR3 coding DNA: TGTGCCAGCAGCTTGGGGCGGACCTATGGCTACACCTTC. Residues: CASSLGRTYGYTF.

The V and J genes are TRBV19 and TRBJ1-1, with 7 positions matching TRBD1. With 4 bases clipped from V and 0 bases from J, the junction kept 5 bases outside the gene matches. There are 15 residues in the CDR3. CDR1 and CDR2 (germline): LNHDA, SQIVND (reference sequence). CDR3 sequence reads: CASSTATGMNTEAFF. The CDR3 region has the DNA TGTGCCAGTAGTACTGCGACAGGGATGAACACTGAAGCTTTCTTT.

The CDR3 nucleotides are TGTGCCAGCAGCCAAAGGGTGAGGGAAGGCGCAGATACGCAGTATTTT. It is translated as CASSQRVREGADTQYF. V gene TRBV4-2 combines with J gene TRBJ2-3, with D possibly being TRBD2 (5 bases). The ends were cut back, 2 bases at V and 4 bases at J, with 16 bases in the middle. Germline V gives CDR1 LGHNA, CDR2 YNFKEQ. The CDR3 extends over 16 amino acids.

With respect to this clone: The sample holds other DNA sequences that translate to the same CDR3. This chain joins TRBV27 and TRBJ1-5; no clear D. This CDR3 has 13 residues. In germline, CDR1 is MNHEY, CDR2 SMNVEV (reference sequence). V lost 5 bases and J lost 7, with 12 bases in between. The CDR3 loop is CASSLRGGQPQHF. In DNA form, the CDR3 reads TGTGCCAGCAGTCTGCGGGGTGGGCAGCCCCAGCATTTT.

The chain employs TRBV11-3 and TRBJ2-3, with 7 positions matching TRBD2. This CDR3 region has 16 residues. Trimming cost V 5 bases and J 2 bases; bases outside gene matches: 10. Germline assignment: CDR1 SGHNT and CDR2 YENEEA. This CDR3 reads CASSPSKAGITDTQYF. CDR3 DNA: TGTGCCAGCAGCCCCTCTAAAGCGGGGATCACAGATACGCAGTATTTT.

J is TRBJ2-1 and V is TRBV19; D gene ambiguous. V was pared by 5 bases and J by 6 bases, with 23 bases between. The CDR3 extends over 17 amino acids. From germline, CDR1 is LNHDA and CDR2 SQIVND (reference sequence). CDR3 in DNA: TGTGCCAGTAGTTCCCGGAGAGTTTCACAGTCGGGCAATGAGCAGTTCTTC. Its protein is CASSSRRVSQSGNEQFF.

The chain has TRBV5-1 and TRBJ2-7; 10 nucleotides match TRBD1. J was trimmed by 6 bases and V by 4 bases; bases with no gene match: 10. The CDR3 runs to 15 residues. Germline V lookup: CDR1 SGHRS, CDR2 YFSETQ. For the CDR3, the DNA is TGCGCCAGCAGCGCCGGGACAGGGGTTCGGGGCGAGCAGTACTTC. Translation: CASSAGTGVRGEQYF.

On this clone: Other DNA sequences in the same sample also yield this CDR3. The rearrangement joins TRBV27 to TRBJ1-4; a possible D gene is TRBD1 (5 bases). The CDR3 has 14 amino acids. Trimming stripped 3 bases from V and 5 bases from J, with 10 bases between. The germline gives CDR1 MNHEY, CDR2 SMNVEV (reference sequence). In nucleotides, the CDR3 is TGTGCCAGCAGTTTGGGGACGGTGAATGAAAAACTGTTTTTT. Its protein product is CASSLGTVNEKLFF.

This chain uses TRBV5-5 with TRBJ2-7, with D tentatively TRBD1 or TRBD2 (5 bases each). The V gene lost 4 bases and the J gene lost 3 bases, with 14 bases spanning the gap. Per the germline V gene, CDR1 is SGHKS and CDR2 is YYEKEE (reference sequence). This CDR3 contains 14 residues. The CDR3 here is CASSVVGTDYEQYF. The CDR3 DNA reads as TGTGCCAGCAGCGTTGTCGGGACGGACTACGAGCAGTACTTC.

The V call is TRBV28, the J call TRBJ1-1, with D possibly TRBD1 on 5 matching bases. The CDR3 totals 13 residues. The V end lost 5 bases, the J end lost 4 bases, and 11 bases lay between the germline ends. Germline CDR1 and CDR2: MDHEN and SYDVKM. The CDR3 loop reads CASSAWGSTEAFF. In DNA form, the CDR3 reads TGTGCCAGCAGTGCCTGGGGGAGCACTGAAGCTTTCTTT.

The chain carries TRBV4-3 and TRBJ2-7; D remains ambiguous. CDR3 length: 15 amino acids. Trimming took off 0 bases at V and 3 bases at J, with 12 bases between the two ends. Germline CDR1 and CDR2: LGHNA and YSLEER. This CDR3 reads CASSQDLPGDYEQYF. CDR3 DNA sequence: TGCGCCAGCAGCCAAGATTTACCGGGCGACTACGAGCAGTACTTC.

The chain joins TRBV7-8 to TRBJ2-1; D is unresolved. Trimming took 5 bases from V and 8 from J, leaving 25 bases between them. CDR1 and CDR2 from the germline V gene are SGHVS and FQNEAQ. CDR3 length: 17 amino acids. CDR3 sequence: CASSAYLSLSLLYEQFF. CDR3 sequence (DNA): TGTGCCAGCAGCGCCTACCTCTCGCTTAGTTTGTTATATGAGCAGTTCTTC.

The J gene is TRBJ1-1, the V gene TRBV4-1; a weak D match, TRBD1 (6 bases). CDR1 is MGHRA and CDR2 is YSYEKL in the germline V gene. Deletions cut 4 bases from V and 1 base from J, with 13 bases between. CDR3 length equals 15 residues. The CDR3 nucleotides read TGCGCCAGCAGCCTCGTTCGGGGGCCGAACACTGAAGCTTTCTTT. Protein product: CASSLVRGPNTEAFF.

This chain joins TRBV5-4 and TRBJ2-7, with 9 bases aligning to TRBD1. CDR3 length: 14 amino acids. The V segment lost 3 bases and the J segment 3 bases; nucleotides outside the gene matches: 4. Germline V gives CDR1 SGHNT, CDR2 YYREEE (reference sequence). CDR3 loop: CASSSRTGVYEQYF. In DNA, the CDR3 is TGTGCCAGCAGCTCCCGGACAGGGGTCTACGAGCAGTACTTC.

The rearrangement uses TRBV6-6 and TRBJ2-5, with 8 bases fitting TRBD2. V lost 7 bases and J lost 1; bases outside the gene matches: 5. The CDR3 spans 14 residues. Germline V gene data show CDR1 as MNHNY and CDR2 as SVGAGI (reference sequence). The CDR3 here is CASTPGGSQETQYF. CDR3 nucleotides: TGTGCCAGCACCCCGGGGGGGAGCCAAGAGACCCAGTACTTC.

The chain links TRBV7-8 to TRBJ2-1; D may be TRBD1 or TRBD2 (5 bases each). CDR1 and CDR2 from the germline V gene are SGHVS and FQNEAQ. This CDR3 spans 12 amino acids. Trimming took off 8 bases at V and 12 bases at J, with 17 bases between the two ends. For the CDR3, the DNA is TGTGCCAGCCCCGGACCGGGGCTCGGGCAGTTCTTC. It translates to CASPGPGLGQFF.

The V call is TRBV2, the J call TRBJ2-1; tentatively, D is TRBD2 (7 bases). Germline V gene data show CDR1 as SNHLY and CDR2 as FYNNEI. V lost 7 bases to trimming and J lost 9 bases, with 13 bases between them. This CDR3 is 12 amino acids long. Written as DNA, the CDR3 is TGTGCCAGCATGGAGGGGGAGGGTGAGCAGTTCTTC. Its protein product is CASMEGEGEQFF.

This clone was recorded a few times. V usage is TRBV19 and J usage is TRBJ1-1; D is perhaps TRBD1 (5 bases). V shed 7 bases and J shed 2 bases, with 20 bases lying between them. Looked up from germline, CDR1 is LNHDA and CDR2 is SQIVND (reference sequence). The CDR3 extends over 16 amino acids. In nucleotides, the CDR3 is TGTGCCAGTACACTCCACGCAGGGAGAGGCAACACTGAAGCTTTCTTT. Amino acids: CASTLHAGRGNTEAFF.

The V call is TRBV27, the J call TRBJ2-6; tentative D call: TRBD1 (6 bases). The V and J ends lost 3 bases and 1 base respectively, with 13 bases between them. Germline V gives CDR1 MNHEY, CDR2 SMNVEV (reference sequence). This CDR3 region has 17 residues. In DNA form, the CDR3 reads TGTGCCAGCAGTTTCCGGGACATGGTATCTGGGGCCAACGTCCTGACTTTC. It translates to CASSFRDMVSGANVLTF.